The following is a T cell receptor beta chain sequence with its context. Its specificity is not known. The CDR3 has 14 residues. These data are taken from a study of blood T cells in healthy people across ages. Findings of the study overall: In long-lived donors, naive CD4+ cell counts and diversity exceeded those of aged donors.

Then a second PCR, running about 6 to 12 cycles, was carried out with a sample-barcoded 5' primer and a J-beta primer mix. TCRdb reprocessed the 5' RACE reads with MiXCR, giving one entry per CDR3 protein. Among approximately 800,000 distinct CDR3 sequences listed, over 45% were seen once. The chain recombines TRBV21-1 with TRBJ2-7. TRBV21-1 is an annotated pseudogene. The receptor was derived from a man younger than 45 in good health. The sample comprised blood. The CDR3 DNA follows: TGTGCCAGCAGAAGGGTAGCGGCTGCCTACGAGCAGTACTTC. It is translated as CASRRVAAAYEQYF.